These 5 T cell receptor beta chains were sequenced from one sample in a study of identical twins. TCRdb independently ran MiXCR on the 5' RACE reads; one entry per CDR3 protein. The table includes 1.5 million or so distinct CDR3 sequences, under 35% detected once. The sample comprised cord blood. All receptors derive from a newborn girl in good health.

The J gene is TRBJ2-5, the V gene TRBV20-1; TRBD2 aligns across 10 bases. In germline, CDR1 is DFQATT, CDR2 SNEGSKA (reference sequence). The V gene end was trimmed by 3 bases and the J gene end by 11 bases; junction bases not matched to a gene: 15. The CDR3 totals 15 residues. CDR3 residues: CSASQGAGGHKEQYF. In DNA, the CDR3 is TGCAGTGCTAGTCAGGGAGCGGGGGGGCATAAAGAGCAGTACTTC.

The V call is TRBV19, the J call TRBJ2-7; D is possibly TRBD1 (6 bases). With 8 bases removed from V and 2 bases from J, the gap between germline ends came to 19 bases. This CDR3 is built from 15 residues. CDR1 LNHDA and CDR2 SQIVND come from the germline V gene (reference sequence). CDR3 sequence reads: CASGLSTGMTYEQYF. The CDR3 DNA reads as TGTGCCAGTGGATTGTCGACAGGTATGACCTACGAGCAGTACTTC.

The chain is built from TRBV3-1 and TRBJ1-3; 7 bases match TRBD1. CDR3 length equals 15 residues. The germline gives CDR1 LGHDT, CDR2 YNNKEL (reference sequence). Unmatched junction bases numbered 3, after V lost 4 bases and J lost 0 bases. For the CDR3, the DNA is TGTGCCAGCAGCCCCCGGGACAGCTCTGGAAACACCATATATTTT. Translated: CASSPRDSSGNTIYF.

The DNA of the CDR3 is TGCAGCGTGGGGGACCGGGCAGGGGAAAAACTGTTTTTT. Protein: CSVGDRAGEKLFF. This chain links TRBV29-1 with TRBJ1-4; tentatively, D is TRBD1 (5 bases). The CDR3 covers 13 residues. Germline assignment: CDR1 SQVTM and CDR2 ANQGSEA. Trimming removed 6 bases at V and 8 bases at J, with 16 bases between.

The V gene is TRBV27, the J gene TRBJ2-7; 8 bases map to TRBD1. The CDR3 covers 15 residues. Per the germline V gene, CDR1 is MNHEY and CDR2 is SMNVEV (reference sequence). Trimming at V came to 2 bases and at J to 7 bases, leaving 10 bases not matched to a gene. CDR3: CASSLSGQGNDEQYF. The CDR3 nucleotides read TGTGCCAGCAGTTTAAGCGGACAGGGAAACGATGAGCAGTACTTC.